The 8 T cell receptor beta chains reported below all come from one sample, sequenced in a study of blood T cell repertoires in COVID-19. Profiled with immunoSEQ multiplex PCR; TCRdb holds only in-frame clones, not every one. The sample yields some 78,000 clones, 70% to 90% seen once. Sequencing was performed on peripheral blood. The origin of the receptors is a man aged 50 to 60 with active or convalescent COVID-19.

The J gene is TRBJ2-3, the V gene TRBV2; D perhaps matches TRBD2 (5 bases). Germline loops: CDR1 SNHLY, CDR2 FYNNEI. The CDR3 runs to 12 residues. Deletions cut 4 bases from V and 6 bases from J, with 8 bases between. The CDR3 DNA sequence: TGTGCCAGCAGTGCGCTAGCTGATACGCAGTATTTT. It yields the protein CASSALADTQYF. Variable domain in full (rest from reference TRBV2 and TRBJ2-3): EPEVTQTPSHQVTQMGQEVILRCVPISNHLYFYWYRQILGQKVEFLVSFYNNEISEKSEIFDDQFSVERPDGSNFTLKIRSTKLEDSAMYFCASSALADTQYFGPGTRLTVL.

CDR3 in amino acids: CASSYGRGTYGYTF. The CDR3 region has the DNA TGTGCCAGCAGTTACGGGCGGGGCACCTATGGCTACACCTTC. V and J are TRBV6-5 and TRBJ1-2; D possibly corresponds to TRBD1 (5 bases). The CDR3 is 14 amino acids. The germline V and J ends were trimmed by 2 bases and 4 bases, with 11 bases remaining between them. Per the germline V gene, CDR1 is MNHEY and CDR2 is SVGAGI.

Here the CDR3 DNA reads TGTGCCAGCACCACCGGGAGCGGGGCTCATAATGAGCAGTTCTTC. Translated: CASTTGSGAHNEQFF. The rearrangement joins TRBV5-4 to TRBJ2-1; 7 bases align to TRBD2. The CDR3 spans 15 residues. Germline CDR1 reads SGHNT; CDR2 reads YYREEE (reference sequence). Trimming removed 6 bases from V and 7 bases from J; junction bases left unmatched: 13.

This rearrangement joins TRBV15 to TRBJ1-5; a possible D gene is TRBD1 (5 bases). Between the trimmed V and J ends, which lost 1 base and 2 bases, there was a span of 15 bases. The CDR3 runs 17 residues. The germline CDR1 and CDR2 sequences are LNHNV and YYDKDF (reference sequence). The DNA for the CDR3 is TGTGCCACCAGCAGAGTTAGGGGTAGTGTTGGCAATCAGCCCCAGCATTTT. Encoded protein: CATSRVRGSVGNQPQHF. The variable domain in full, completed from reference TRBV15 and TRBJ1-5, reads DAMVIQNPRYQVTQFGKPVTLSCSQTLNHNVMYWYQQKSSQAPKLLFHYYDKDFNNEADTPDNFQSRRPNTSFCFLDIRSPGLGDTAMYLCATSRVRGSVGNQPQHFGDGTRLSIL.

Here the CDR3 reads CASSRDRDYGYTF. CDR3 sequence (DNA): TGTGCCAGCAGCCGAGACAGGGACTATGGCTACACCTTC. This chain connects TRBV6-2 or TRBV6-3 to TRBJ1-2; 7 bases match TRBD1. In germline, CDR1 is MNHEY, CDR2 SVGEGT. CDR3 length: 13 residues. After removal of 6 bases from V and 3 bases from J, the junction contained 4 bases not matched to a gene.

V usage is TRBV6-1 and J usage is TRBJ1-3; D not resolved. Germline CDR1 reads MNHNS; CDR2 reads SASEGT. Trimming removed 1 base at V and 4 bases at J, with 11 bases between. The CDR3 is made up of 15 amino acids. The CDR3 DNA sequence: TGTGCCAGCAGTGAAGACCGGGGATACGGAAACACCATATATTTT. Amino acid sequence: CASSEDRGYGNTIYF.

The V call is TRBV3-1 (or the pseudogene TRBV3-2), the J call TRBJ2-2; a possible D gene is TRBD2 (6 bases). Trimming cost V 2 bases and J 4 bases, with 20 bases left between them. CDR3 length: 18 amino acids. Germline V gives CDR1 LGHDT, CDR2 YNNKEL (reference sequence). The CDR3 protein is CASSQSHLGRGGTGELFF. The CDR3 DNA is TGTGCCAGCAGCCAATCTCATTTAGGGCGGGGAGGCACCGGGGAGCTGTTTTTT.

The chain employs TRBV2 and TRBJ2-2; 8 nucleotides line up with TRBD2. The CDR3 has 15 amino acids. J gave up 6 bases and V 4 bases, and 7 bases lay outside the gene matches. Looked up from germline, CDR1 is SNHLY and CDR2 is FYNNEI. CDR3 loop: CASSVRGRNSGELFF. CDR3 coding DNA: TGTGCCAGCAGTGTTCGCGGGAGGAATTCCGGGGAGCTGTTTTTT.